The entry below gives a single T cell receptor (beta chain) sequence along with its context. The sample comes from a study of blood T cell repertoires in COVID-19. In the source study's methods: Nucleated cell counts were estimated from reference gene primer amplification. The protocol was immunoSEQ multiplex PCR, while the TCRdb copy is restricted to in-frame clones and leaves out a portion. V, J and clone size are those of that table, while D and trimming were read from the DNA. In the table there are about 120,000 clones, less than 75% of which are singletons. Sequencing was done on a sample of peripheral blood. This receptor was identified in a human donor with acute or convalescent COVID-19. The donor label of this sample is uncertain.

CDR3 sequence (DNA): TGCGCCAGCAGCTCCCAGGGCGGGGGGGCCCCCGGGGAGCTGTTTTTT. Translation gives CASSSQGGGAPGELFF. The V and J genes are TRBV5-1 and TRBJ2-2, with TRBD2 matching 9 bases. Trimming took 3 bases from V and 6 from J; bases not matched to a gene: 9. CDR3 length: 16 residues. In germline, CDR1 is SGHRS, CDR2 YFSETQ.